This TCR beta chain was identified in a study of blood T cells in healthy people across ages. PCR was performed a second time for about 7 to 11 cycles using a sample-barcoded 5' primer and a J-beta primer mix. TCRdb itself ran the 5' RACE reads through MiXCR, one entry per CDR3 protein. In the table there are about 1.4 million distinct CDR3 sequences, 45% to 70% of which are singletons. The V and J ends lost 1 base and 2 bases respectively, with 16 bases between them. Germline CDR1 reads LGHNA; CDR2 reads YNFKEQ. This CDR3 comprises 17 residues. The V gene is TRBV4-2, the J gene TRBJ2-3; TRBD1 or TRBD2 may be the D gene (6 bases each). Material: blood. The sequence was collected from a man younger than 35 in good health. This CDR3 is CASSQGSAGQSTDTQYF. As DNA, the CDR3 is TGTGCCAGCAGCCAAGGTTCCGCGGGACAATCCACAGATACGCAGTATTTT.